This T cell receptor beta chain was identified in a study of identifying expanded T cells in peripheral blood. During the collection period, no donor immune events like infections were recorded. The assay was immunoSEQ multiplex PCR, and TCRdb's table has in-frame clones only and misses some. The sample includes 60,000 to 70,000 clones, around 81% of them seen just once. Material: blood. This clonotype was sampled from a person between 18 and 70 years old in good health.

CDR3 sequence (DNA): TGTGCCAGCAGCGTAGAGGGGGTCCCACGCAATGAGCAGTTCTTC. Its protein product is CASSVEGVPRNEQFF. V usage is TRBV9 and J usage is TRBJ2-1; D may be TRBD1 (6 bases). The germline V gene has CDR1 SGDLS and CDR2 YYNGEE. The CDR3 has 15 amino acids. Trimming pared 0 bases from V and 6 bases from J, leaving 13 bases between.